This T cell receptor beta chain comes out of a study of patients and donors after allogeneic stem cell transplantation. The CDR3 totals 16 residues. Trimming took off 0 bases at V and 0 bases at J, with 9 bases between the two ends. Germline assignment: CDR1 SGHRS and CDR2 YFSETQ. TCRdb processed the RT-PCR reads anew with MiXCR; each CDR3 protein has one entry. The sample has hundreds of thousands of distinct CDR3 sequences; 16% are singletons. This chain links TRBV5-1 with TRBJ1-4; D might be TRBD1 (6 bases). Sequenced material: blood, either unsorted or a sorted T cell fraction (not recorded which). The TCR comes from a human donor who was either an allogeneic HSCT recipient or a stem cell or donor lymphocyte infusion donor (not recorded which). It is not recorded whose cells these are; they may come from a transplant donor. CDR3 nucleotides: TGCGCCAGCAGCTTGGCTAGGGGGGCAACTAATGAAAAACTGTTTTTT. Translation gives CASSLARGATNEKLFF.